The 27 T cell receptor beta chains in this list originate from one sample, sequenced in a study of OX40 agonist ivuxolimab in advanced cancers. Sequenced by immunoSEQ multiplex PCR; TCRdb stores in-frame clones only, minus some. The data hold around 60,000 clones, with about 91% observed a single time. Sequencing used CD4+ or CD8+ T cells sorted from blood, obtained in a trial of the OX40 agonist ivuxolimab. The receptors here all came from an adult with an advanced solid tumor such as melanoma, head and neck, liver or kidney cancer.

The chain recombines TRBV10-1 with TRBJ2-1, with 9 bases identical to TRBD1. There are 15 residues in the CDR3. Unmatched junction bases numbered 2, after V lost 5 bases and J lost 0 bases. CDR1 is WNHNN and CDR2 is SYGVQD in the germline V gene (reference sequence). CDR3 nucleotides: TGCGCCAGCAGTAAGGACAGGGGCTCCTACAATGAGCAGTTCTTC. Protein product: CASSKDRGSYNEQFF.

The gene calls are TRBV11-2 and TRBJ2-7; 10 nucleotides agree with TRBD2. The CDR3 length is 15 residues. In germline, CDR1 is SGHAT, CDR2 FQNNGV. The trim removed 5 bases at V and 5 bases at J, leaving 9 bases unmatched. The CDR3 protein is CASSPLAGARHEQYF. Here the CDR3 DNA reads TGTGCCAGCAGCCCTCTAGCGGGAGCTCGTCACGAGCAGTACTTC.

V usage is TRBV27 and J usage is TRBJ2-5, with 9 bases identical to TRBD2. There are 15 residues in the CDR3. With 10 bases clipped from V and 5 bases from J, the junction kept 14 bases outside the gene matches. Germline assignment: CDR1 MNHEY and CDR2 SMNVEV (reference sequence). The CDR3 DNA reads TGTGCCACCAGGGAGCTAGCGGGATTGAGGGAGACCCAGTACTTC. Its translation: CATRELAGLRETQYF.

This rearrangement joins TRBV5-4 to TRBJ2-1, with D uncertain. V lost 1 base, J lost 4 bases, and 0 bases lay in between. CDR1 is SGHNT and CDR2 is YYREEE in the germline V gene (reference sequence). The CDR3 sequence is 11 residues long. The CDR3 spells CASSLYNEQFF. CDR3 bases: TGTGCCAGCAGCTTGTACAATGAGCAGTTCTTC.

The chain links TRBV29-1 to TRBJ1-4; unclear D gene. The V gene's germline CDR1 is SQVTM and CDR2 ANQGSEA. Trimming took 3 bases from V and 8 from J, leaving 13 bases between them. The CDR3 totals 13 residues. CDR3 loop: CSVEASAGEKLFF. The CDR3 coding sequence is TGCAGCGTTGAGGCCTCGGCTGGGGAAAAACTGTTTTTT. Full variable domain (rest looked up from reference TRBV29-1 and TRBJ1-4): SAVISQKPSRDICQRGTSLTIQCQVDSQVTMMFWYRQQPGQSLTLIATANQGSEATYESGFVIDKFPISRPNLTFSTLTVSNMSPEDSSIYLCSVEASAGEKLFFGSGTQLSVL.

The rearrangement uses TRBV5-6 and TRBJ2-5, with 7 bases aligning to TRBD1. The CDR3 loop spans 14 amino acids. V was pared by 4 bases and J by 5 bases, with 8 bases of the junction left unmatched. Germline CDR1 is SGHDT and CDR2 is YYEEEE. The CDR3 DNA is TGTGCCAGCAGCCCCCGACAGGGCGTGGAGACCCAGTACTTC. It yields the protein CASSPRQGVETQYF.

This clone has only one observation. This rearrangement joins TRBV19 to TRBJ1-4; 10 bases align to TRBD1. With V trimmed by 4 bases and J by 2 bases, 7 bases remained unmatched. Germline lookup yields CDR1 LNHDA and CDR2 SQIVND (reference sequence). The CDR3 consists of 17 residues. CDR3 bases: TGTGCCAGTAGTAGACAGGGGGCGCGTAGGACTAATGAAAAACTGTTTTTT. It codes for CASSRQGARRTNEKLFF.

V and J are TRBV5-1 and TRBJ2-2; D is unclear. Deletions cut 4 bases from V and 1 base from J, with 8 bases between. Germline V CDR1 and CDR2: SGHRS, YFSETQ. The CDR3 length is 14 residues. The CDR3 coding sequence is TGCGCCAGCAGCGGGCAGATGAACACCGGGGAGCTGTTTTTT. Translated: CASSGQMNTGELFF.

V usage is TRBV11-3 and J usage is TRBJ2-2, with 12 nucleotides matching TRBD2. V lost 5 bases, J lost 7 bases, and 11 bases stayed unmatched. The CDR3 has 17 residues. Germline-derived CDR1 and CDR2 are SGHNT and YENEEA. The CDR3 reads CASSVVRTSGTGGELFF. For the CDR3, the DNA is TGTGCCAGCAGCGTCGTTCGGACTAGCGGGACTGGCGGGGAGCTGTTTTTT.

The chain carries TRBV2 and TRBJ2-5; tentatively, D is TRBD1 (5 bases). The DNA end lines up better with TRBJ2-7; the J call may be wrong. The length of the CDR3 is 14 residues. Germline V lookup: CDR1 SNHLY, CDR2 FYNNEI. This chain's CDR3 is CASSIRQDTYEQYF. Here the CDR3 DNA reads TGTGCCAGCAGTATCCGTCAGGACACCTACGAGCAGTACTTC.

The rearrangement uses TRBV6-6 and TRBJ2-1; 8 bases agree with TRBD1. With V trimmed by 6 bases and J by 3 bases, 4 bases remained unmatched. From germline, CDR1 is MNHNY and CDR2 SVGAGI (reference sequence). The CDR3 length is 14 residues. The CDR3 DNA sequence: TGTGCCAGCAGCGGACAGGGTAGCTACAATGAGCAGTTCTTC. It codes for CASSGQGSYNEQFF.

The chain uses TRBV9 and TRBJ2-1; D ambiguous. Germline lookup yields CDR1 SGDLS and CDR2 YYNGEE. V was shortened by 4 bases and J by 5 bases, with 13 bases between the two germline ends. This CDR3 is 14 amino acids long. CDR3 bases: TGTGCCAGCAGCCCTGGGCCAGAAGACAATGAGCAGTTCTTC. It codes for CASSPGPEDNEQFF.

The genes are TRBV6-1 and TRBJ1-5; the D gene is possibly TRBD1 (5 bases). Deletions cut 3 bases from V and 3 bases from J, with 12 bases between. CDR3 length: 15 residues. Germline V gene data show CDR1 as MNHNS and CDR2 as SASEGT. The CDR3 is CASSEVAGINQPQHF. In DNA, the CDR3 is TGTGCCAGCAGTGAGGTCGCAGGGATCAATCAGCCCCAGCATTTT.

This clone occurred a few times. The CDR3 nucleotides are TGTGCCAGCAGGTCGGAGACAGAAAGGGCTACTGAAGCTTTCTTT. Encoded protein: CASRSETERATEAFF. The chain recombines TRBV6-6 with TRBJ1-1, with D maybe TRBD1 (5 bases). V shed 6 bases and J shed 5 bases, with 19 bases lying between them. The CDR3 totals 15 residues. Per the germline V gene, CDR1 is MNHNY and CDR2 is SVGAGI (reference sequence).

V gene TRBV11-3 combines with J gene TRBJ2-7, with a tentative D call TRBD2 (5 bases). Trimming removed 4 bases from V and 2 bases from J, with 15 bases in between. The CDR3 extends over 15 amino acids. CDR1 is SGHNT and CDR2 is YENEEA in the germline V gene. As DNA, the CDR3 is TGTGCCAGCAGCTCTCAGGACTCCAACACCTACGAGCAGTACTTC. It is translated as CASSSQDSNTYEQYF. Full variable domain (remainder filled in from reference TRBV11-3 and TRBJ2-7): EAGVVQSPRYKIIEKKQPVAFWCNPISGHNTLYWYLQNLGQGPELLIRYENEEAVDDSQLPKDRFSAERLKGVDSTLKIQPAELGDSAVYLCASSSQDSNTYEQYFGPGTRLTVT.

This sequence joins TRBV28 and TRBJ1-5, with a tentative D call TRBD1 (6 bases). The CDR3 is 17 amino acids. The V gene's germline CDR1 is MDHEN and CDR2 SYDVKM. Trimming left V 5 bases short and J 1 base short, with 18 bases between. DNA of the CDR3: TGTGCCAGCAGTGGGTACACAGGGATCGGCAGCAATCAGCCCCAGCATTTT. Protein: CASSGYTGIGSNQPQHF. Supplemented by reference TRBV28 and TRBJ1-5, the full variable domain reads DVKVTQSSRYLVKRTGEKVFLECVQDMDHENMFWYRQDPGLGLRLIYFSYDVKMKEKGDIPEGYSVSREKKERFSLILESASTNQTSMYLCASSGYTGIGSNQPQHFGDGTRLSIL.

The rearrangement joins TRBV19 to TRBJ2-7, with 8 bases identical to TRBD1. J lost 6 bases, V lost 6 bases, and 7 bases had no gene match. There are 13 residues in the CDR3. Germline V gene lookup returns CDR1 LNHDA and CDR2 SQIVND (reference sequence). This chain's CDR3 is CASSLTGGVEQYF. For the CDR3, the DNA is TGTGCCAGTAGCCTTACAGGGGGTGTCGAGCAGTACTTC. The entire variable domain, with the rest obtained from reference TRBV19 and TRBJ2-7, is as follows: DGGITQSPKYLFRKEGQNVTLSCEQNLNHDAMYWYRQDPGQGLRLIYYSQIVNDFQKGDIAEGYSVSREKKESFPLTVTSAQKNPTAFYLCASSLTGGVEQYFGPGTRLTVT.

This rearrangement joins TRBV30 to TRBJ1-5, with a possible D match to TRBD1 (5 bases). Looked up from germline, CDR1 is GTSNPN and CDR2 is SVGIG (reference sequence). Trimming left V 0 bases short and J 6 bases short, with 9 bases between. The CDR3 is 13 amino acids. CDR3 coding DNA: TGTGCCTGGAGTGTAGACAGCTTTCAGCCCCAGCATTTT. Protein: CAWSVDSFQPQHF.

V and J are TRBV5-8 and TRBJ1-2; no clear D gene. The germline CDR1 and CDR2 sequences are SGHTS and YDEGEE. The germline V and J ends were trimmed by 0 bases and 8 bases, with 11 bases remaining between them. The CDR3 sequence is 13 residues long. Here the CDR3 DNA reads TGTGCCAGCAGCTTGGGCAGGTTAGGCGGCTACACCTTC. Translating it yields CASSLGRLGGYTF. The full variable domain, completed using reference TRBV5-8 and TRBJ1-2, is EAGVTQSPTHLIKTRGQQATLRCSPISGHTSVYWYQQALGLGLQFLLWYDEGEERNRGNFPPRFSGRQFPNYSSELNVNALELEDSALYLCASSLGRLGGYTFGSGTRLTVV.

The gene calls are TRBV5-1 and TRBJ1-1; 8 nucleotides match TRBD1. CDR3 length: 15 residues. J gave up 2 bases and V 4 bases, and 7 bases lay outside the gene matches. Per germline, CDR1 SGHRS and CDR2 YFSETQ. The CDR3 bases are TGCGCCAGCAGCGGACCGACAGGGGTCAACACTGAAGCTTTCTTT. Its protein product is CASSGPTGVNTEAFF.

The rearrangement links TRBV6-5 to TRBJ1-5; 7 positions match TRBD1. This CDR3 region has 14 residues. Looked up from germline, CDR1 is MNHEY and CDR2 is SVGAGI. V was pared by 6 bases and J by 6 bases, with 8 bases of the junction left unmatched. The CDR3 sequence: CASRRDSGSQPQHF. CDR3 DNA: TGTGCCAGCAGGAGGGACAGCGGCAGTCAGCCCCAGCATTTT.

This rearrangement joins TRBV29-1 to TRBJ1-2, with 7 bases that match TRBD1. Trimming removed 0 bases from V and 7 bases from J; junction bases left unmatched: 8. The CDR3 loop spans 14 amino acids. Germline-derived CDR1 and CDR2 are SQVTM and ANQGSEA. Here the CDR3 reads CSVEEIEGAGGYTF. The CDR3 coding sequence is TGCAGCGTTGAAGAGATTGAGGGGGCGGGTGGCTACACCTTC.

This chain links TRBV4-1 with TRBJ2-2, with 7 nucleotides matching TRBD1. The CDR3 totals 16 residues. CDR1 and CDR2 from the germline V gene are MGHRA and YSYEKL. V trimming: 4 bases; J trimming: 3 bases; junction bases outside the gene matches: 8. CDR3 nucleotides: TGCGCCAGCAGCCTAACAGGGGCGGCGGACACCGGGGAGCTGTTTTTT. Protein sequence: CASSLTGAADTGELFF.

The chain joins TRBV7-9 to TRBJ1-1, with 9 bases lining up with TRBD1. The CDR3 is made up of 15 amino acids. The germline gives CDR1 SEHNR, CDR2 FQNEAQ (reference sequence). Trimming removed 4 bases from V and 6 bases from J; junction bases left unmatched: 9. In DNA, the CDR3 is TGTGCCAGCAGCTCCCCGGGACAGGGAAGGGCTGAAGCTTTCTTT. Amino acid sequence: CASSSPGQGRAEAFF.

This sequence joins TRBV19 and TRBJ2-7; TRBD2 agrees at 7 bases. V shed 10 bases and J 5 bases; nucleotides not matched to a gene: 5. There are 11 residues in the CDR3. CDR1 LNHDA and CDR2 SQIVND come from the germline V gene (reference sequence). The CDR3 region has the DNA TGTGCCACCAGACTAGCCCACGAGCAGTACTTC. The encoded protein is CATRLAHEQYF.

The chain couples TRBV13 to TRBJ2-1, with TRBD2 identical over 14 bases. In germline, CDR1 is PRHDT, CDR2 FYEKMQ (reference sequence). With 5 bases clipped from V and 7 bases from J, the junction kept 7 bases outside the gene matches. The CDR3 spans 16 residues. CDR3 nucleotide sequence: TGTGCCAGCAGCAAGAGCGGGACTAGCGGGAGTAATGAGCAGTTCTTC. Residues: CASSKSGTSGSNEQFF.

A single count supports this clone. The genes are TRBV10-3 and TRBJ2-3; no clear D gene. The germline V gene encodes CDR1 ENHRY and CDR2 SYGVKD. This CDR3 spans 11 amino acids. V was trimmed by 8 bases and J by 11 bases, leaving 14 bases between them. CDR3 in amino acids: CAISPQSVQYF. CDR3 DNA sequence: TGTGCCATCTCACCACAGAGCGTGCAGTATTTT.